This T cell receptor beta chain was documented in a study of glioma-infiltrating T cells after dendritic cell vaccination. Measured with immunoSEQ multiplex PCR; TCRdb has only the in-frame clones, and not every one. The sample records over 65,000 clones, roughly 85% being singletons. Notes on this clone: Its matching antigen is unknown.

V was pared by 4 bases and J by 0 bases, with 15 bases between. This CDR3 contains 16 residues. Per the germline V gene, CDR1 is SGHTA and CDR2 is FQGNSA. Findings of the study overall: Only a small number of patients had complete blood and tumor samples. Survival was not directly related to TCR clonality in these patients.

Regarding time point: after dendritic cell vaccination, including at tumor progression/relapse. Only patients with spare fresh-frozen tumor and over two years of follow-up were included. The sample consisted of blood, taken after dendritic cell vaccination. This chain connects TRBV7-2 to TRBJ1-2; TRBD1 is a possible D gene (6 bases). The TCR was taken from a human donor with glioblastoma. The CDR3: CASSSPGQTTNYGYTF. The CDR3 DNA is TGTGCCAGCAGCTCTCCCGGACAGACAACTAACTATGGCTACACCTTC. Looking up the rest from reference TRBV7-2 and TRBJ1-2 gives the full variable domain: GAGVSQSPSNKVTEKGKDVELRCDPISGHTALYWYRQSLGQGLEFLIYFQGNSAPDKSGLPSDRFSAERTGGSVSTLTIQRTQQEDSAVYLCASSSPGQTTNYGYTFGSGTRLTVV.